This entry describes one T cell receptor (beta chain). Noted time point: pretreatment peripheral blood. This sample was included in a study of PD-L1 blockade in urothelial cancer. About the study: Blood analysis occurred 3 weeks (second dose) and 6 weeks after treatment start.

Germline assignment: CDR1 SGHNT and CDR2 YYREEE (reference sequence). Losses at the gene ends were 4 bases for V and 5 bases for J; bases not matched to a gene: 9. The CDR3 covers 15 residues. TCRdb's copy holds only in-frame clones and misses some; the assay was immunoSEQ multiplex PCR. Found here are around 68,000 clones, roughly four fifths of them singletons; the top ten hold 1.6%. The sample here was PBMCs, taken around atezolizumab (anti-PD-L1) treatment. This chain connects TRBV5-4 to TRBJ2-7, with 10 bases lining up with TRBD1. The sequence was obtained from a man between 70 and 80 years old with urothelial cancer. CDR3 sequence reads: CASSLGQGSFHEQYF. The DNA for the CDR3 is TGTGCCAGCAGCCTGGGACAGGGGAGTTTCCACGAGCAGTACTTC.